One T cell receptor beta chain is described in this entry. Antigen unknown. The CDR3 runs to 10 residues. Trimming shortened V by 11 bases and J by 10 bases, and 14 bases separated the two germline ends. This entry is derived from a study of beta chain features in type 1 diabetes. General study results and limits: People with Type 1 diabetes carried modestly yet significantly shorter TCRB CDR3s in all four CD4+ subsets.

The whole isolated RNA underwent reverse transcription, so sequencing captured expressed TCRB transcripts. Clones were read by immunoSEQ multiplex PCR, and TCRdb kept only the in-frame ones, dropping some. The repertoire has a few hundred thousand clones, roughly 17% of them found once; the top ten carry less than 0.09%. The rearrangement uses TRBV23-1 and TRBJ1-1; D unclear. TRBV23-1 carries the ORF label, with uncertain function. The source material was naive CD4+ T cells from blood. The origin of this receptor is a man younger than 40 with type 1 diabetes. CDR3 residues: CAAMEGSAFF. The CDR3 nucleotides are TGCGCCGCAATGGAGGGCTCAGCTTTCTTT.